A single sample is the source of the 25 T cell receptor beta chains below, sequenced in a study of OX40 agonist ivuxolimab in advanced cancers. TCRdb's copy holds only in-frame clones and misses some; the assay was immunoSEQ multiplex PCR. In the table there are some 97,000 clones, around nine tenths of which are singletons. The source was CD4+ or CD8+ T cells sorted from blood, collected in a trial of the OX40 agonist ivuxolimab. These receptors all stem from an adult with an advanced solid tumor such as melanoma, head and neck, liver or kidney cancer.

The V call is TRBV4-1, the J call TRBJ2-7; 7 bases fit TRBD2. The germline gives CDR1 MGHRA, CDR2 YSYEKL. The CDR3 has 16 residues. The V segment lost 0 bases and the J segment 6 bases; nucleotides outside the gene matches: 11. The CDR3 loop reads CASSQEGNSGLGEQYF. CDR3 nucleotides: TGCGCCAGCAGCCAAGAAGGTAATAGCGGGTTGGGCGAGCAGTACTTC.

This chain links TRBV5-1 with TRBJ1-1; a weak D match, TRBD1 (5 bases). The V end lost 4 bases, the J end lost 1 base, and 5 bases lay between the germline ends. CDR1 and CDR2 (germline): SGHRS, YFSETQ. The CDR3 covers 12 residues. CDR3 in DNA: TGCGCCAGCAGCACAGGGAACACTGAAGCTTTCTTT. The encoded protein is CASSTGNTEAFF.

This clone was recorded once. The rearrangement uses TRBV6-5 and TRBJ2-5; 7 nucleotides match TRBD1. The CDR3 has 13 amino acids. Germline values: CDR1 MNHEY, CDR2 SVGAGI. With V trimmed by 6 bases and J by 7 bases, 8 bases remained unmatched. The CDR3 loop reads CASSRNRGGTQYF. CDR3 nucleotide sequence: TGTGCCAGCAGCCGGAACAGGGGTGGGACCCAGTACTTC.

V and J are TRBV5-6 and TRBJ2-5; perhaps TRBD2 as D (6 bases). This CDR3 is 17 amino acids long. Between the trimmed V and J ends, which lost 0 bases and 1 base, there was a span of 16 bases. Germline-derived CDR1 and CDR2 are SGHDT and YYEEEE. CDR3: CASSLVGEREAQETQYF. CDR3 bases: TGTGCCAGCAGCTTGGTGGGGGAGAGGGAGGCCCAAGAGACCCAGTACTTC.

As regards this clone: The junction and the germline gene differ at one end; a read error may be behind it. The chain has TRBV30 and TRBJ2-7; TRBD1 is a possible D gene (6 bases). Germline V gene data show CDR1 as GTSNPN and CDR2 as SVGIG (reference sequence). The CDR3 has 12 amino acids. CDR3 sequence reads: CAWDTGSYGQYF. As DNA, the CDR3 is TGTGCCTGGGACACAGGGTCCTACGGGCAGTACTTC.

This rearrangement joins TRBV4-1 to TRBJ2-7; 8 nucleotides agree with TRBD2. V trimming: 6 bases; J trimming: 0 bases; junction bases outside the gene matches: 10. CDR1 and CDR2 (germline): MGHRA, YSYEKL. This CDR3 has 16 residues. The CDR3 nucleotides read TGCGCCAGCAGTATTAAGGAGACTAGCGACTCCTACGAGCAGTACTTC. It codes for CASSIKETSDSYEQYF.

The chain combines TRBV5-1 with TRBJ2-7; 7 bases fit TRBD2. With 0 bases clipped from V and 9 bases from J, the junction kept 15 bases outside the gene matches. There are 16 residues in the CDR3. The germline gives CDR1 SGHRS, CDR2 YFSETQ. CDR3 sequence reads: CASSLVPSDSGGVQYF. The CDR3, as DNA: TGCGCCAGCAGCTTGGTCCCCAGCGACTCTGGGGGGGTGCAGTACTTC.

Only a few counts were recorded for this clone. This CDR3 is also generated by other DNA sequences in the sample. CDR3 residues: CASRTRRGAYEQYF. DNA of the CDR3: TGTGCCAGCAGAACTAGACGCGGGGCCTACGAGCAGTACTTC. The chain has TRBV5-8 and TRBJ2-7; D might be TRBD2 (6 bases). This CDR3 has 14 residues. Germline values: CDR1 SGHTS, CDR2 YDEGEE. V lost 5 bases to trimming and J lost 2 bases, with 14 bases between them.

The chain employs TRBV7-6 and TRBJ2-7; the D gene is possibly TRBD2 (6 bases). The germline CDR1 and CDR2 sequences are SGHVS and FNYEAQ. Trimming stripped 6 bases from V and 6 bases from J, with 18 bases between. The CDR3 sequence is 14 residues long. CDR3 region: CASSNRGTFAEQYF. DNA for the CDR3: TGTGCCAGCAGTAACCGCGGGACGTTCGCCGAGCAGTACTTC.

This sequence joins TRBV7-6 and TRBJ2-3; D is unresolved. CDR3 size: 13 residues. CDR1 and CDR2 from the germline V gene are SGHVS and FNYEAQ. Trimming stripped 4 bases from V and 2 bases from J, with 7 bases between. Written as DNA, the CDR3 is TGTGCCAGCAGCTCCTATTCCACAGATACGCAGTATTTT. Translating it yields CASSSYSTDTQYF.

The chain joins TRBV7-6 to TRBJ2-5, with TRBD2 identical over 7 bases. Trimming took 1 base from V and 5 from J; bases not matched to a gene: 7. The CDR3 spans 15 residues. Germline V gives CDR1 SGHVS, CDR2 FNYEAQ. CDR3 bases: TGTGCCAGCAGCTTAGGGGCGGGAGAAGGGGAGACCCAGTACTTC. Residues: CASSLGAGEGETQYF.

The chain links TRBV6-1 to TRBJ1-5; TRBD1 matches at 7 bases. After removal of 5 bases from V and 6 bases from J, the junction contained 10 bases not matched to a gene. In germline, CDR1 is MNHNS, CDR2 SASEGT. This CDR3 is built from 15 residues. This CDR3 reads CASSKGQAGAQPQHF. CDR3 nucleotides: TGTGCCAGCAGTAAAGGACAGGCGGGCGCTCAGCCCCAGCATTTT.

J is TRBJ2-5 and V is TRBV5-1, with 9 positions matching TRBD1. CDR3 size: 13 residues. The germline V gene encodes CDR1 SGHRS and CDR2 YFSETQ. Losses at the gene ends were 6 bases for V and 3 bases for J; bases not matched to a gene: 3. CDR3 in amino acids: CASTRTGEETQYF. The CDR3 DNA reads TGCGCCAGCACCCGGACAGGGGAAGAGACCCAGTACTTC.

This clone was seen more than once but under ten times. The chain carries TRBV6-5 and TRBJ1-5; 7 bases are a match to TRBD1. V shed 2 bases, J shed 7 bases, and the junction held 8 bases outside the gene matches. Germline V gene lookup returns CDR1 MNHEY and CDR2 SVGAGI. The CDR3 loop spans 15 amino acids. CDR3 sequence reads: CASSYHRGEGQPQHF. The CDR3 DNA reads TGTGCCAGCAGTTACCACAGGGGCGAGGGACAGCCCCAGCATTTT.

J is TRBJ1-1 and V is TRBV9; a weak D match, TRBD1 (6 bases). Per germline, CDR1 SGDLS and CDR2 YYNGEE. The CDR3 spans 14 residues. V gave up 1 base and J gave up 1 base, with 8 bases separating them. CDR3 sequence (DNA): TGTGCCAGCAGCGTAACAGGGCGGAACACTGAAGCTTTCTTT. Translation: CASSVTGRNTEAFF.

This chain links TRBV6-4 with TRBJ1-1; D gene unclear. This CDR3 is 13 amino acids long. Germline V gene sequence: CDR1 MRHNA, CDR2 SNTAGT. Trimming stripped 3 bases from V and 5 bases from J, with 10 bases between. The CDR3 reads CASSEQAGTEAFF. DNA of the CDR3: TGTGCCAGCAGTGAGCAGGCGGGGACTGAAGCTTTCTTT.

In this sample, this clone turned up a few times. The V gene is TRBV6-1, the J gene TRBJ1-1, with D possibly being TRBD1 (5 bases). Trimming stripped 3 bases from V and 11 bases from J, with 16 bases between. Germline CDR1 and CDR2: MNHNS and SASEGT. The CDR3 totals 13 residues. The CDR3, as DNA: TGTGCCAGCAGTGAGGGGGTAGGGGCGAGTGCTTTCTTT. Amino acid sequence: CASSEGVGASAFF.

The chain carries TRBV7-9 and TRBJ2-1; D is uncertain. The V gene's germline CDR1 is SEHNR and CDR2 FQNEAQ (reference sequence). The CDR3 has 16 amino acids. V lost 0 bases, J lost 8 bases, and 17 bases lay in between. The CDR3 protein is CASSLAVSAFFDEQFF. The CDR3 DNA is TGTGCCAGCAGCTTAGCGGTCTCCGCGTTTTTCGATGAGCAGTTCTTC.

The chain has TRBV10-2 and TRBJ2-7, with D unresolved. V lost 7 bases and J 4 bases, leaving 20 bases between the germline ends. The length of the CDR3 is 15 residues. CDR1 and CDR2 (germline): WSHSY, SAAADI. As DNA, the CDR3 is TGCGCCAGCACCGACAAAGGCTCGATACCTTACGAGCAGTACTTC. Amino acid sequence: CASTDKGSIPYEQYF.

CDR3 bases: TGTGCCAGCAGCCCCAAGACAGTGTTGGGCGCAGACGAGCAGTACTTC. Translated, it gives CASSPKTVLGADEQYF. V gene TRBV7-2 combines with J gene TRBJ2-7; TRBD1 is a possible D gene (5 bases). Germline CDR1 SGHTA, CDR2 FQGNSA. This CDR3 has 16 residues. Trimming cost V 5 bases and J 5 bases, with 22 bases left between them.

This CDR3 reads CATSRDLTAGAGNTIYF. CDR3 sequence (DNA): TGTGCCACCAGCAGAGATCTAACCGCAGGGGCTGGAAACACCATATATTTT. The chain uses TRBV15 and TRBJ1-3, with D perhaps matching TRBD1 (6 bases). V lost 0 bases to trimming and J lost 2 bases, with 14 bases between them. Germline-derived CDR1 and CDR2 are LNHNV and YYDKDF (reference sequence). This CDR3 is 17 amino acids long.

The chain carries TRBV30 and TRBJ2-5, with 8 nucleotides matching TRBD2. The trim removed 0 bases at V and 3 bases at J, leaving 0 bases unmatched. The length of the CDR3 is 13 residues. The germline V gene encodes CDR1 GTSNPN and CDR2 SVGIG (reference sequence). The CDR3, as DNA: TGTGCCTGGAGTGTACTAGCGGAAGAGACCCAGTACTTC. It specifies CAWSVLAEETQYF.

This chain links TRBV7-6 with TRBJ2-3; the D is unclear. The CDR3 totals 17 residues. V lost 1 base, J lost 0 bases, and 14 bases lay in between. Germline loops: CDR1 SGHVS, CDR2 FNYEAQ. DNA for the CDR3: TGTGCCAGCAGCTTAGGAGTTTCGGCAGCTAGCACAGATACGCAGTATTTT. Translating it yields CASSLGVSAASTDTQYF.

V gene TRBV28 combines with J gene TRBJ1-5, with D possibly TRBD1 on 6 matching bases. Germline-derived CDR1 and CDR2 are MDHEN and SYDVKM. V was pared by 6 bases and J by 4 bases, with 13 bases between. CDR3 length equals 14 residues. CDR3 loop: CASSQDSLNQPQHF. The CDR3, as DNA: TGTGCCAGCAGCCAGGACAGCCTTAATCAGCCCCAGCATTTT.

This clone was seen only a few times. The chain links TRBV27 to TRBJ2-1, with D hard to call. The CDR3 sequence is 13 residues long. Germline V lookup: CDR1 MNHEY, CDR2 SMNVEV (reference sequence). The V end lost 3 bases, the J end lost 10 bases, and 13 bases lay between the germline ends. CDR3 nucleotide sequence: TGTGCCAGCAGTTTTGGACCCACCCGGGAGCAGTTCTTC. It encodes CASSFGPTREQFF.